This TCR beta chain was obtained from a study of blood T cell repertoires in COVID-19 (dated by TCRdb to 2018 to 2021). About the study as a whole: Samples covering the acute and convalescent phases of COVID-19 were provided by collaborators in the United States, Italy and Spain. The material from the prospective study consisted of cDNA or gDNA derived from T cells, B-cell-depleted T cells, or PBMCs. Deeply sampled blood TCRbeta repertoires from subjects exposed to, actively infected with, or recovered from COVID-19 were included in the dataset. The repertoires were released in a freely available public database meant as a resource for research on the immune response to SARS-CoV-2. The samples were drawn from two sources: the first 160 participants of the ongoing ImmuneRACE study, and fewer than 1,500 subjects contributed by 6 global collaborators. The sample metadata nearly always contained a de-identified subject ID, COVID-19 status, age in years and sex. Where available, HLA class I and class II types were obtained from metadata supplied by the sample provider rather than from assay-based typing.

V is reduced by 5 bases and J by 2 bases, leaving a spacing of 13 bases between them. In the germline V gene (reference sequence), CDR1 corresponds to MNHEY and CDR2 to SMNVEV. The CDR3 goes from the cysteine to the valine over 14 residues. The sequence is cut down to CDR3 DNA, 42 bases in frame from base 1. Comment on this clone: What this receptor recognizes is not known. Base quality data are lacking; no much larger clone is found one base away.

What the work shows at the level of the full study, not this receptor alone: How much clinical and demographic metadata was included differed by source and by participant, and the metadata was provided uncurated.

The collaborating institutions used their own protocols to collect whole blood in K2EDTA tubes. For TCRbeta analysis, collaborator samples were shipped as frozen whole blood, as isolated PBMCs, or as DNA extracted from either sample type. TCRbeta CDR3 regions were amplified from genomic DNA by means of the immunoSEQ Assay, a bias-controlled multiplex PCR. From the authors' description of their analysis: The number of nucleated cells in each sample was estimated by amplification of reference gene primers within the assay. To quantify the absolute abundance of each unique TCRbeta CDR3 rearrangement, sequence reads were collapsed and filtered. For each sample, productive Simpson clonality was calculated as the square root of Simpson's diversity index over productive rearrangements. This immuneACCESS table, as held by TCRdb, lists in-frame sequences with V and J called but not all clones. Of the missing ones, under half trace to an unresolved V gene in checked studies; the others have no known cause. Clone size and the V and J calls come from that table; the DNA yielded D and trimming. The sample includes 200,000 to 300,000 clones, with approximately 90% observed a single time. Approximately 4% of the sample comes from the top ten.

Sequences were obtained from peripheral blood. The TCR was taken from a woman aged 40 to 50 with acute or convalescent COVID-19. The chain is encoded by TRBV27 joined to TRBJ2-7; possibly the D gene is TRBD1, per 8 matching bases. The CDR3 corresponds to CASSLQGGAYEQYV. The DNA reads as follows: TGTGCCAGCAGTCTACAGGGGGGGGCCTACGAGCAGTACGTC.